The T cell receptor (beta chain) described here comes from a study of shared clonotypes between healthy human individuals. Study at large: The study drew on two women and three men aged 18 to 49 as donors. Whole-study findings and limits: Researchers found naive subsets generally carried larger estimated richness than memory subsets. The generation probabilities recorded for non-shared clonotypes fell below those of clonotypes shared by all four donors.

The CDR3 consists of 12 residues. In germline, CDR1 is LNHDA, CDR2 SQIVND (reference sequence). V shed 10 bases, J shed 7 bases, and the junction held 7 bases outside the gene matches. Some clones are missing from TCRdb's copy, which holds only in-frame ones; the method was immunoSEQ multiplex PCR. The table shows hundreds of thousands of clones, with around 95% occurring only once. CD45RO-negative, CCR7-selected cells formed the naive CD8 fraction, which excluded terminally differentiated effector memory CD45RA+ cells. Healthy and HIV-negative, the adult donors had no recent acute infections or vaccinations. Turning to this clone: As yet, its antigen is unknown.

This chain joins TRBV19 and TRBJ2-1; 7 nucleotides line up with TRBD2. This receptor was obtained from a woman in her twenties or thirties in good health. Specimen: naive CD8+ T cells sorted from blood. The CDR3 spells CATWGGLNEQFF. In nucleotides, the CDR3 is TGTGCCACCTGGGGGGGATTGAATGAGCAGTTCTTC.